The 10 T cell receptor beta chains below all came from one sample that was sequenced in a study of Graves' ophthalmopathy and Graves' hyperthyroidism. RNA transcripts were the source from which TCR beta CDR3 regions were amplified. An opening RT-PCR round employed HTBI primers and preceded a second-round multiplex PCR. TCRdb called the multiplex PCR reads again in MiXCR, with one record for every CDR3 protein. This table has about 550,000 distinct CDR3 sequences, about 35% appearing once. Sequencing was done on a sample of peripheral blood or thyroid tissue (not recorded which). These receptors all come from an adult man with Graves' hyperthyroidism.

Of note for this clonotype: A read error may be the cause here, since a much bigger clone is one base away. The J gene is TRBJ2-7, the V gene TRBV6-6, with TRBD1 as a possible D gene (5 bases). Germline CDR1 reads MNHNY; CDR2 reads SVGAGI (reference sequence). This CDR3 is built from 13 residues. The V end was cut by 7 bases, the J end by 0 bases, with 10 bases between. The CDR3 coding sequence is TGTGCCAGCACAAAGGGGCACTCCTACGAGCAGTACTTC. Protein sequence: CASTKGHSYEQYF.

Regarding this clonotype: The final CDR3 position lacks the conserved phenylalanine or tryptophan, pointing to a likely read error. The DNA is left out, because the CDR3 cannot be placed on it with certainty; the CDR3 is given as TCRdb lists it. The chain has TRBV24-1 and TRBJ2-5; the table's D call of TRBD1 was not tested on the DNA. In germline, CDR1 is KGHDR, CDR2 SFDVKD. The length of the CDR3 is 11 amino acids, counting both ends. CDR3 sequence reads: CATSASNRGNL.

Comments on this clonotype: A read error is possible here, since a much larger clone lies one base away. The V gene is TRBV7-2, the J gene TRBJ2-2; TRBD1 matches 7 bases. In germline, CDR1 is SGHTA, CDR2 FQGNSA. This CDR3 is 16 amino acids long. The CDR3 nucleotides are TGTGCCAGCAGCCCCTCCGGGACAGCGAACACCGTGGAGCTGTTTTTT. The encoded protein is CASSPSGTANTVELFF. Based on the CDR3 plus reference TRBV7-2 and TRBJ2-2, the full variable domain is GAGVSQSPSNKVTEKGKDVELRCDPISGHTALYWYRQSLGQGLEFLIYFQGNSAPDKSGLPSDRFSAERTGGSVSTLTIQRTQQEDSAVYLCASSPSGTANTVELFFGEGSRLTVL.

V and J are TRBV15 and TRBJ2-5; the D gene could be TRBD1 or TRBD2 (5 bases each). The V end lost 5 bases, the J end lost 9 bases, and 16 bases lay between the germline ends. CDR1 LNHNV and CDR2 YYDKDF come from the germline V gene (reference sequence). The CDR3 spans 13 residues. CDR3 sequence: CATSGDGNQPQYF. The CDR3 region has the DNA TGTGCCACCAGCGGGGACGGAAATCAGCCCCAGTACTTC.

This clonotype was recorded many times. This chain uses TRBV6-1 with TRBJ1-4; D perhaps matches TRBD1 (6 bases). Per the germline V gene, CDR1 is MNHNS and CDR2 is SASEGT. CDR3 size: 17 residues. V dropped 3 bases and J dropped 0 bases, with 14 bases sitting between them. The CDR3 region has the DNA TGTGCCAGCAGTGATCGGGCCCGGACAGCAACTAATGAAAAACTGTTTTTT. Its translation is CASSDRARTATNEKLFF.

This clonotype was found many times. The chain is built from TRBV29-1 and TRBJ1-1; 11 nucleotides agree with TRBD1. J was trimmed by 5 bases and V by 7 bases; bases with no gene match: 3. CDR1 is SQVTM and CDR2 is ANQGSEA in the germline V gene. There are 12 residues in the CDR3. The CDR3 reads CSGDRGGTEAFF. The CDR3 bases are TGCAGCGGGGACAGGGGGGGTACTGAAGCTTTCTTT. The whole variable domain, filled in from reference TRBV29-1 and TRBJ1-1, reads SAVISQKPSRDICQRGTSLTIQCQVDSQVTMMFWYRQQPGQSLTLIATANQGSEATYESGFVIDKFPISRPNLTFSTLTVSNMSPEDSSIYLCSGDRGGTEAFFGQGTRLTVV.

This clonotype was observed at least ten times. This chain uses TRBV20-1 with TRBJ1-5; D unclear. Trimming removed 0 bases from V and 5 bases from J, with 17 bases in between. The length of the CDR3 is 16 residues. Germline assignment: CDR1 DFQATT and CDR2 SNEGSKA (reference sequence). CDR3 DNA: TGCAGTGCTAGAGATCAAGCTGGGAAACTTTATCAGCCCCAGCATTTT. It translates to CSARDQAGKLYQPQHF.

This chain connects TRBV29-1 to TRBJ2-7; 7 positions agree with TRBD2. TRBJ2-1 matches the DNA end more closely, so the J call is doubtful. This CDR3 has 14 residues. CDR1 is SQVTM and CDR2 is ANQGSEA in the germline V gene. The CDR3 protein is CSVERGSGGGEQFF. The CDR3, as DNA: TGCAGCGTTGAAAGAGGATCGGGAGGCGGTGAGCAGTTCTTC.

This clonotype turned up a few times. This chain links TRBV12-3 or TRBV12-4 with TRBJ1-5; TRBD1 matches 9 bases. The V and J ends lost 5 bases and 4 bases, in that order; junction bases with no gene match: 9. This CDR3 comprises 16 residues. The CDR3 region has the DNA TGTGCCAGCAGTCCGGGACAGGGAGGGGGAAATCAGCCCCAGCATTTT. It yields the protein CASSPGQGGGNQPQHF.

This clonotype was counted ten times or more. The chain combines TRBV20-1 with TRBJ1-1, with D perhaps matching TRBD1 (6 bases). V was trimmed by 6 bases and J by 11 bases, leaving 16 bases between them. The CDR3 consists of 11 residues. CDR1 and CDR2 (germline): DFQATT, SNEGSKA (reference sequence). The CDR3 reads CSAQEGERAFF. In DNA, the CDR3 is TGCAGTGCCCAGGAGGGGGAGCGGGCTTTCTTT.